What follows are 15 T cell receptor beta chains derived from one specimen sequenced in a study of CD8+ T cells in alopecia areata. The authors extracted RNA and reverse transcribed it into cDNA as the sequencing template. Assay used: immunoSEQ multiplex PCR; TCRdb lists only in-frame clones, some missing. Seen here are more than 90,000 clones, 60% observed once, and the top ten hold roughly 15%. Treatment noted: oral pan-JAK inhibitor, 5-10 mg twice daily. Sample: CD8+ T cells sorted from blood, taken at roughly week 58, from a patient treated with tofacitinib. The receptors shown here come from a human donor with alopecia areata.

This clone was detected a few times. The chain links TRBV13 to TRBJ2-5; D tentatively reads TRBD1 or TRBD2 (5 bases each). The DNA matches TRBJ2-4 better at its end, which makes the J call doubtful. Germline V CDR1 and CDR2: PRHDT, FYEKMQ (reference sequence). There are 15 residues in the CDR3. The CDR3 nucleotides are TGTGCCAGCAGCCACTCCGGGACGGGCAAAAACATTCAGTACTTC. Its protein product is CASSHSGTGKNIQYF.

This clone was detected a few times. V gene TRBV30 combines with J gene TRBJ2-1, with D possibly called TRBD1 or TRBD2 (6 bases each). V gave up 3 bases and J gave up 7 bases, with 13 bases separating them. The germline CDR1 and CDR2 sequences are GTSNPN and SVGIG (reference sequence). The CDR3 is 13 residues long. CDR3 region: CAWRRRGTNEQFF. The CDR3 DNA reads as TGTGCCTGGAGAAGGAGGGGGACGAATGAGCAGTTCTTC.

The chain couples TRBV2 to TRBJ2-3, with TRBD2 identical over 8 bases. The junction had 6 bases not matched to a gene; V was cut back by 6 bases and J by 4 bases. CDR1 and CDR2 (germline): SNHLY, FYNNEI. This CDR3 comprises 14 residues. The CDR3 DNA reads TGTGCCAGCAGCCCGGGGGGGCCTGCAGATACGCAGTATTTT. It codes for CASSPGGPADTQYF.

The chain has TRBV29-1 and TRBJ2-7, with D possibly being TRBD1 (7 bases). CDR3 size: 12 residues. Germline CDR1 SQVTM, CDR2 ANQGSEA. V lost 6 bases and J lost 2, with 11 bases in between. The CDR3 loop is CSVEGTAYEQYF. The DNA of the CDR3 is TGCAGCGTGGAGGGGACAGCCTACGAGCAGTACTTC.

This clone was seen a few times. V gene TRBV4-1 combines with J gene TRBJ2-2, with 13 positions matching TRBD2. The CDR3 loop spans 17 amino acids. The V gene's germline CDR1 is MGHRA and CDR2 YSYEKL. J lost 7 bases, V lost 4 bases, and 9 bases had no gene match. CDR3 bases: TGCGCCAGCAGCCCCAGACTAGCGGGGGGAGAAGGCGGGGAGCTGTTTTTT. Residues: CASSPRLAGGEGGELFF.

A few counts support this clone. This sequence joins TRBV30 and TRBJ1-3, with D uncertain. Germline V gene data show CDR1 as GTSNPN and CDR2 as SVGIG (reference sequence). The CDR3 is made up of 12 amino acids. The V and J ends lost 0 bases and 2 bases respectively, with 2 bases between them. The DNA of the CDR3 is TGTGCCTGGAGTGTGGCTGGAAACACCATATATTTT. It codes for CAWSVAGNTIYF. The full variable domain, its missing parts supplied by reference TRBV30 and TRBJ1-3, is SQTIHQWPATLVQPVGSPLSLECTVEGTSNPNLYWYRQAAGRGLQLLFYSVGIGQISSEVPQNLSASRPQDRQFILSSKKLLLSDSGFYLCAWSVAGNTIYFGEGSWLTVV.

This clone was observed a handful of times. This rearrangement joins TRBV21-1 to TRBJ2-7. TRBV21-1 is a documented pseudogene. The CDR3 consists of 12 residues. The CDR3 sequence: CASSKLVYEQYF. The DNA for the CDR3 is TGTGCCAGCAGCAAATTGGTCTACGAGCAGTACTTC.

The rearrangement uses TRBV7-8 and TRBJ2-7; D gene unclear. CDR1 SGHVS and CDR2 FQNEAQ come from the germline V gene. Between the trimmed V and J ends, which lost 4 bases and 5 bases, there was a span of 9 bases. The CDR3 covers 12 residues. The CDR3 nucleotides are TGTGCCAGCAGCTCGAACCTGCACGAGCAGTACTTC. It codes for CASSSNLHEQYF.

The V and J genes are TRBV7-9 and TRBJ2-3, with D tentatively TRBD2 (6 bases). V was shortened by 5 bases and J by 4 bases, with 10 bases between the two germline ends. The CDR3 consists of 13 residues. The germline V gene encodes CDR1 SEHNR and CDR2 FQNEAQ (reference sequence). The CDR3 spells CASSAGGPDTQYF. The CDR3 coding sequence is TGTGCCAGCAGCGCCGGGGGACCAGATACGCAGTATTTT.

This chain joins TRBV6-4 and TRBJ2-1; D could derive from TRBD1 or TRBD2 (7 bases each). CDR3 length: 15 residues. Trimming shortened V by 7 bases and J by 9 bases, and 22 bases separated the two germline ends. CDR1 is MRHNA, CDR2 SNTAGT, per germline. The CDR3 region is CASKISGGGVGEQFF. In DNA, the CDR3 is TGTGCCAGCAAAATATCAGGGGGAGGGGTTGGTGAGCAGTTCTTC.

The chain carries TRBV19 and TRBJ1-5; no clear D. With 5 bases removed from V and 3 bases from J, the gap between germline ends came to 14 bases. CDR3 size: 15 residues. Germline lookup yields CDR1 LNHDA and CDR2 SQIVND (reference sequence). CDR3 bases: TGTGCCAGTAGTGAGATTCAGGCGCACAATCAGCCCCAGCATTTT. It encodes CASSEIQAHNQPQHF.

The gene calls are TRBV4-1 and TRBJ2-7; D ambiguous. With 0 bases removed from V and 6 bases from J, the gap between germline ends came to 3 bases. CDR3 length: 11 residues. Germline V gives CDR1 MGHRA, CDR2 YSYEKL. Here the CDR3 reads CASSQDSEQYF. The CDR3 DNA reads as TGCGCCAGCAGCCAAGACAGCGAGCAGTACTTC.

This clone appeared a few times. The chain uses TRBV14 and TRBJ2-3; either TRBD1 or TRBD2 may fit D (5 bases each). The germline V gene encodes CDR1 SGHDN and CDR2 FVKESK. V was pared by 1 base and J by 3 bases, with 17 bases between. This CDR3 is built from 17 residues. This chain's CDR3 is CASSQVRGRDGTDTQYF. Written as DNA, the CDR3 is TGTGCCAGCAGCCAAGTGAGGGGCAGGGACGGAACAGATACGCAGTATTTT.

In DNA form, the CDR3 reads TGCGCCAGCAGTCAACCGCGGGGACAAGCGAGCGACAATGAGCAGTTCTTC. Encoded protein: CASSQPRGQASDNEQFF. This chain connects TRBV23-1 to TRBJ2-1, with D perhaps being TRBD1 or TRBD2 (6 bases each). TRBV23-1 is marked as an open reading frame, function uncertain. Trimming pared 2 bases from V and 5 bases from J, leaving 19 bases between. This CDR3 contains 17 residues.

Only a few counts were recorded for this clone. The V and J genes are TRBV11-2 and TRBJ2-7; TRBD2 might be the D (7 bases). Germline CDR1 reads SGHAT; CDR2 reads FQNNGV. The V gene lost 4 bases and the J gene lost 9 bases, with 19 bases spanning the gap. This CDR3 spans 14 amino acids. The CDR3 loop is CASSSAGAGRWQYF. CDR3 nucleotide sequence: TGTGCCAGCAGCTCCGCGGGGGCGGGTAGATGGCAGTACTTC.